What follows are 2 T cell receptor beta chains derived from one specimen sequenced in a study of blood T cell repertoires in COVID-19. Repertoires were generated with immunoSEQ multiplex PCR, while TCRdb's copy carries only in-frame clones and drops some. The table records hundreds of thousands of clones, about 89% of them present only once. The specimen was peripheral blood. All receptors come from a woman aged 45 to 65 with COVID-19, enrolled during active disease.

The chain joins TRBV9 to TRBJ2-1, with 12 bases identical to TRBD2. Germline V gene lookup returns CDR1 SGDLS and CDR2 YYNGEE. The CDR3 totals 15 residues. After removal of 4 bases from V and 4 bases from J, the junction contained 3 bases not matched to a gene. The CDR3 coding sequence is TGTGCCAGCAGCTCCGGGACTAGCGGGTACAATGAGCAGTTCTTC. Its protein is CASSSGTSGYNEQFF. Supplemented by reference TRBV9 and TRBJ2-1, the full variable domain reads DSGVTQTPKHLITATGQRVTLRCSPRSGDLSVYWYQQSLDQGLQFLIQYYNGEERAKGNILERFSAQQFPDLHSELNLSSLELGDSALYFCASSSGTSGYNEQFFGPGTRLTVL.

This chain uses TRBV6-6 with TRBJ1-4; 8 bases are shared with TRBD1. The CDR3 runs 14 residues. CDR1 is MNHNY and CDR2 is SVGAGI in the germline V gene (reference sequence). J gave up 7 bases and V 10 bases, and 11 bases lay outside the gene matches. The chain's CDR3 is CATHSRGPSEKLFF. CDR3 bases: TGTGCCACCCACTCCAGGGGGCCCTCTGAAAAACTGTTTTTT.